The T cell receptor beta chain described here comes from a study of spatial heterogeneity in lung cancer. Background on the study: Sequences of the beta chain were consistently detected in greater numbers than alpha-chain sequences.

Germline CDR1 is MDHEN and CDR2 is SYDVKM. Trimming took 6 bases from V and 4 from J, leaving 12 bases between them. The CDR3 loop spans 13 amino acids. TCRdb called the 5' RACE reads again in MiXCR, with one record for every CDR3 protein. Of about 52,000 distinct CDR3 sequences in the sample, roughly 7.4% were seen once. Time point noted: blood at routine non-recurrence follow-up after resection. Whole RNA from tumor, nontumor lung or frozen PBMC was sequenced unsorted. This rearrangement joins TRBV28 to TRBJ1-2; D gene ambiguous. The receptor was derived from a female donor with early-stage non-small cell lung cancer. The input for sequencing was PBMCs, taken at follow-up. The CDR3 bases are TGTGCCAGCAGCCCCCCGGGTAGCTATGGCTACACCTTC. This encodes CASSPPGSYGYTF.